This T cell receptor (beta chain) was documented in a study of beta chain features in type 1 diabetes. A remark on this clone: The antigen is not known.

Every participating donor gave one draw, a heparinised blood sample averaging approximately 120 mL. Central memory, naive, regulatory and stem cell-like memory CD4+ cells were sorted by CD45RO/CCR7/CD25/CD127/CD95/CD27. Expressed TCRB transcripts were sequenced because the isolated RNA had all been reverse transcribed beforehand. Method: immunoSEQ multiplex PCR; TCRdb's copy keeps in-frame clones and lacks some. This table has under 50,000 clones, about 51% appearing once. The CDR3 is 14 amino acids. The germline V and J ends were trimmed by 4 bases and 1 base, with 8 bases remaining between them. Germline assignment: CDR1 ENHRY and CDR2 SYGVKD. Study conclusions and caveats: Short templates might get an advantage during PCR, and this would be equal in patients and controls.

The sequence was collected from a woman between 18 and 29 years old in good health. Sequencing was carried out using Tregs from blood. J is TRBJ2-1 and V is TRBV10-3; a weak D match, TRBD2 (5 bases). The CDR3: CAISGPGSYNEQFF. The CDR3 nucleotides are TGTGCCATCAGTGGGCCGGGGTCCTACAATGAGCAGTTCTTC.